This TCR beta chain is drawn from a study of control samples from healthy donors and cancer patients. Germline V gene data show CDR1 as MGHRA and CDR2 as YSYEKL. The ends were cut back, 3 bases at V and 0 bases at J, with 11 bases in the middle. The CDR3 has 15 amino acids. Some clones are missing from TCRdb's copy, which holds only in-frame ones; the method was immunoSEQ multiplex PCR. This table has some 150,000 clones, 90% to 95% appearing once. The sample comprised blood. The J gene is TRBJ1-2, the V gene TRBV4-1, with D uncertain. This TCR came from a man aged 35-49 years in good health. CDR3: CASSQTWVTNYGYTF. The CDR3 DNA reads TGCGCCAGCAGCCAGACCTGGGTCACTAACTATGGCTACACCTTC.